This passage covers 9 T cell receptor beta chains from one sample sequenced in a study of blood T cell repertoires in COVID-19 (dated by TCRdb to about 2020). The library was obtained by the immunoSEQ multiplex PCR assay. The immuneACCESS repertoire file appears here via TCRdb, limited to in-frame rearrangements. These files lack a portion of the clones; in checked studies, under half of the deficit traces to unresolved V genes, and the cause of the others is not known. Here the sample has about 170,000 clones; 83% occur a single time. The top ten clones comprise less than 4% of the sample. Sequenced input: PBMCs or T cells enriched from blood (not recorded which). The source of these receptors is a woman aged 50 to 65 in a cohort exposed to, infected with or recovered from COVID-19 (not recorded which).

This clone was seen only a few times. This chain links TRBV28 with TRBJ1-1; the D is unclear. CDR3 length: 14 residues. Germline V gives CDR1 MDHEN, CDR2 SYDVKM. V was cut by 7 bases and J by 0 bases, with 12 bases left in between. The CDR3 spells CASISGLMNTEAFF. The CDR3 nucleotides read TGTGCCAGCATCTCAGGACTGATGAACACTGAAGCTTTCTTT. Looking up the rest from reference TRBV28 and TRBJ1-1 gives the full variable domain: DVKVTQSSRYLVKRTGEKVFLECVQDMDHENMFWYRQDPGLGLRLIYFSYDVKMKEKGDIPEGYSVSREKKERFSLILESASTNQTSMYLCASISGLMNTEAFFGQGTRLTVV.

The genes are TRBV3-1 (or the pseudogene TRBV3-2) and TRBJ2-7, with 8 bases matching TRBD2. With 3 bases clipped from V and 0 bases from J, the junction kept 10 bases outside the gene matches. The CDR3 is made up of 17 amino acids. CDR1 is LGHDT, CDR2 YNNKEL, per germline (reference sequence). The CDR3 DNA sequence: TGTGCCAGCAGCCAGGGGACTCCGAGCGGGAGCTCCTACGAGCAGTACTTC. Residues: CASSQGTPSGSSYEQYF.

J is TRBJ1-5 and V is TRBV6-5; D unresolved. V lost 6 bases, J lost 0 bases, and 12 bases lay in between. The CDR3 runs to 15 residues. CDR1 is MNHEY, CDR2 SVGAGI, per germline. DNA of the CDR3: TGTGCCAGCAGGAGATCTATGAATAGCAATCAGCCCCAGCATTTT. Amino acid sequence: CASRRSMNSNQPQHF.

The genes are TRBV7-9 and TRBJ1-1; 9 nucleotides agree with TRBD1. V was clipped by 3 bases and J by 3 bases; unmatched bases: 5. CDR1 is SEHNR, CDR2 FQNEAQ, per germline (reference sequence). This CDR3 comprises 15 residues. The CDR3 protein is CASSLPGTGYTEAFF. CDR3 DNA: TGTGCCAGCAGCTTGCCCGGGACAGGGTACACTGAAGCTTTCTTT. The full variable domain, with the rest looked up from reference TRBV7-9 and TRBJ1-1, is DTGVSQNPRHKITKRGQNVTFRCDPISEHNRLYWYRQTLGQGPEFLTYFQNEAQLEKSRLLSDRFSAERPKGSFSTLEIQRTEQGDSAMYLCASSLPGTGYTEAFFGQGTRLTVV.

The chain combines TRBV7-3 with TRBJ1-6; no reliable D call. The CDR3 sequence is 15 residues long. Trimming stripped 0 bases from V and 11 bases from J, with 14 bases between. Germline CDR1 and CDR2: SGHTA and FQGTGA. In DNA form, the CDR3 reads TGTGCCAGCAGCTTAACGAAGACTCTCCAGACACCCCTCCACTTT. Translated: CASSLTKTLQTPLHF.

The chain combines TRBV11-2 with TRBJ2-3; 8 bases map to TRBD2. The CDR3 is 13 residues long. Trimming cost V 6 bases and J 1 base; bases outside gene matches: 0. Germline lookup yields CDR1 SGHAT and CDR2 FQNNGV. Here the CDR3 DNA reads TGTGCCAGCAGGGGACTAGGCACAGATACGCAGTATTTT. Its protein is CASRGLGTDTQYF.

This rearrangement joins TRBV7-9 to TRBJ2-7; 9 nucleotides line up with TRBD1. The ends lost 1 base at V and 5 bases at J; junction bases unmatched: 12. This CDR3 comprises 17 residues. CDR1 and CDR2 from the germline V gene are SEHNR and FQNEAQ (reference sequence). CDR3 sequence (DNA): TGTGCCAGCAGCTTAGTGGGGACAGGGAGTACCGAGAACGAGCAGTACTTC. It encodes CASSLVGTGSTENEQYF.

J is TRBJ1-1 and V is TRBV18; 9 nucleotides line up with TRBD1. The trim removed 3 bases at V and 2 bases at J, leaving 1 base unmatched. CDR1 is KGHSH, CDR2 LQKENI, per germline. The CDR3 runs 14 residues. The CDR3 DNA follows: TGTGCCAGCTCACCGGGACAGGGAAACACTGAAGCTTTCTTT. Translated: CASSPGQGNTEAFF.

The chain is built from TRBV21-1 and TRBJ2-1; TRBD2 is the table's D call, not checked against the DNA. TRBV21-1 is assigned pseudogene status. This CDR3 is 15 amino acids long. CDR3 in amino acids: CASSPAGGPSNEQFF. The CDR3, as DNA: TGTGCCAGCAGCCCTGCGGGGGGCCCTTCCAATGAGCAGTTCTTC.